This T cell receptor (beta chain) was identified in a study of CD8 T cells in ankylosing spondylitis (dated by TCRdb to about 2017). Describing the broader study: To find TCR variants linked to disease, the study profiled T cell receptor beta repertoires in ankylosing spondylitis patients and healthy donors. In total, the full study cohort was made up of roughly 110 healthy donors and about two dozen ankylosing spondylitis patients. Peripheral blood was sampled, and synovial fluid was also collected from ankylosing spondylitis patients. Broader findings and caveats from the paper: In peripheral blood, the disease-linked clones were found at relatively low frequencies and had a CD8+ phenotype. A TCR beta motif made up of several highly homologous amino acid variants appeared to be characteristic of blood from ankylosing spondylitis patients. The disease-linked clones were reported to be significantly enriched in matched synovial fluid samples from ankylosing spondylitis patients. Some TCR beta motif variants had previously been reported in synovial fluid and blood of reactive arthritis patients, which suggested common disease-initiation mechanisms.

TCRdb lists the instrument as Illumina HiSeq 2500. Quantitative 5'-RACE with molecular barcodes was used to prepare TCR beta libraries. Regarding the original processing steps: A new computational method, built on a probabilistic model of VDJ rearrangement, was used to identify disease-linked TCR variants. The public sequencing data were trimmed at Q25 with fastp and processed into clonotypes with MiXCR by TCRdb, which kept only in-frame beta chains. For every CDR3 protein sequence, its rows merge into one entry that carries the most common genes and DNA. The V and J calls, along with clone size, are taken from TCRdb and not from the paper's own processing. The sample data list some 130,000 distinct CDR3 sequences, and 6% to 8% of these were observed just once. Under 15% of the sample is taken by the ten largest. The germline V gene provides CDR1 SQVTM and CDR2 ANQGSEA. From cysteine to phenylalanine, the CDR3 is 15 amino acids long. Of the read, only the CDR3 DNA is kept; its 45 bases are in frame from base 1. V is cut by 1 base and J by 3 bases, and the space between the germline ends is 15 bases.

For this clonotype: Its recognized antigen is unknown. A much larger clone differs from this one at a single base, so this may be a read error.

The sequence came from a female donor with ankylosing spondylitis or in good health (not recorded which). The sequence links TRBV29-1 to TRBJ1-2; the D segment could be TRBD1, given 5 matching bases. Sequenced material: blood, either unsorted or a sorted T cell fraction (not recorded which). The CDR3 protein is CSVEGDGGEDYGYTF. The DNA sequence reads TGCAGCGTTGAAGGGGATGGGGGAGAGGACTATGGCTACACCTTC.